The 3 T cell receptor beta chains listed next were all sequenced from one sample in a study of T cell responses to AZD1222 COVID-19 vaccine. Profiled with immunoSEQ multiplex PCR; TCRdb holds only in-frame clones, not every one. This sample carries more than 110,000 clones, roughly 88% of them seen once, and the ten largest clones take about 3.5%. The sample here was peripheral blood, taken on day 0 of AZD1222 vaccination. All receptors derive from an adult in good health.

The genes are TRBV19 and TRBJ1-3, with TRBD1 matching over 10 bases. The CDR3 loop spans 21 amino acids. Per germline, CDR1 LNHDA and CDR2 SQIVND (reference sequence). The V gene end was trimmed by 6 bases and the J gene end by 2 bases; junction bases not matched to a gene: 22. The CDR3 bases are TGTGCCAGTAGCCCCCCCCTCGGGACAGGGGCCCAGACCGGGGCTGGAAACACCATATATTTT. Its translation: CASSPPLGTGAQTGAGNTIYF.

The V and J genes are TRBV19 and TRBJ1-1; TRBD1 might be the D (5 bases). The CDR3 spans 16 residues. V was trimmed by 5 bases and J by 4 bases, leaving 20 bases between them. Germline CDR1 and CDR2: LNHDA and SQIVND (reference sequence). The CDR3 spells CASSDTSTVEVTEAFF. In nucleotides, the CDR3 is TGTGCCAGTAGTGACACCTCGACAGTGGAGGTCACTGAAGCTTTCTTT. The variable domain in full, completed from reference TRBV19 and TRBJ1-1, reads DGGITQSPKYLFRKEGQNVTLSCEQNLNHDAMYWYRQDPGQGLRLIYYSQIVNDFQKGDIAEGYSVSREKKESFPLTVTSAQKNPTAFYLCASSDTSTVEVTEAFFGQGTRLTVV.

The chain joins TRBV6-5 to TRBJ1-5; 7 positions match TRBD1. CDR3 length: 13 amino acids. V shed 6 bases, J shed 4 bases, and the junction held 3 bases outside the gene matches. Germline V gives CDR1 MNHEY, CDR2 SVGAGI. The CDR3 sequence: CASRGTDNQPQHF. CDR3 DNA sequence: TGTGCCAGCAGAGGGACAGATAATCAGCCCCAGCATTTT.